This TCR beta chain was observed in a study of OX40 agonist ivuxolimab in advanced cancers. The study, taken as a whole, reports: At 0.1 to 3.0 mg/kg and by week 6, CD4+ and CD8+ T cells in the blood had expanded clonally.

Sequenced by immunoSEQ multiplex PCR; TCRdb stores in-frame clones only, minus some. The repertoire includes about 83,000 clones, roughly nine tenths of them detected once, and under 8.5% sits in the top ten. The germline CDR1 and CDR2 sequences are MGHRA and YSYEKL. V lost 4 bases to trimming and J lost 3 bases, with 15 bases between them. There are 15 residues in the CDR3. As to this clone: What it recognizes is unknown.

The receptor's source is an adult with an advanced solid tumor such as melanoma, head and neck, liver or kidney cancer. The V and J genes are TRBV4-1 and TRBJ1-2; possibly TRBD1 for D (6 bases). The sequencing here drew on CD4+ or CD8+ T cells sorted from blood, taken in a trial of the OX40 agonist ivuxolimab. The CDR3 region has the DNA TGCGCCAGCAGCCCCGACAGGCACCCAGACTATGGCTACACCTTC. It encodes CASSPDRHPDYGYTF.